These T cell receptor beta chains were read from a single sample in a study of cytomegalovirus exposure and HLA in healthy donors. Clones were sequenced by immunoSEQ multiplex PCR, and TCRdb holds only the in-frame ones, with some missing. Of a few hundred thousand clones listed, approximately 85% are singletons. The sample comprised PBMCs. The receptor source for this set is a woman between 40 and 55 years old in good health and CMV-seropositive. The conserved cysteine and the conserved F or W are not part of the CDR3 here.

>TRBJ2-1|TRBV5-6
ASSLRETSYNEQF
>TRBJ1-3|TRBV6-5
ASSREGAGNTIY
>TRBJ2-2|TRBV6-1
ASRIAANTGELV
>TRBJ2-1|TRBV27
AIGGSSYNEQF
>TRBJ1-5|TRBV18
ASSPNAWTVTNQPQH
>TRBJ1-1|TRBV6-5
ATWREGMGEAF
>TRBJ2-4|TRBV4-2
ASRQTGTSETKNIQY
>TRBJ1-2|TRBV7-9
ASSLVDNVYGYT
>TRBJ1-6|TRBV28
ASLRGQGASPLH
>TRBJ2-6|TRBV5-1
ASSETGRYGANVLT
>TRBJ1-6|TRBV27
ASSPGTGGYSPLH
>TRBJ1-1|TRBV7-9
ASSMTGTSNTEAF
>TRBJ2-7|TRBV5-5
ASSPPGTPYEQY
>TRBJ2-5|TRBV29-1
SVVTGLQETQY
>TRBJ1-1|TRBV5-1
ASSRGTGPQDMNTEAF
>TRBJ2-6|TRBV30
AWSLWVGSGANGLT
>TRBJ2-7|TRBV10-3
AISESGQGSDEQY
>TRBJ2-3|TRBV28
ASSLARSQY
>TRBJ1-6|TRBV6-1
ASSEDRGSHYNSPLH
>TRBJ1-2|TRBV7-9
ASSLGGPEGGYT
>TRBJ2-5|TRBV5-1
ASSFGLRQGQETQY
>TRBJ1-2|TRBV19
ASSLPGRGYGYT
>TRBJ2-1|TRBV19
ASSPFPGAEQF
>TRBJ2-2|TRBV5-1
ASSLAQTSGGTGELF
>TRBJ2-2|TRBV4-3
ASSQDPQREGTGELF
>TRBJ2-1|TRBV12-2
ASRLPKSEQF
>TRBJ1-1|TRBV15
ATSPGWNTEAF
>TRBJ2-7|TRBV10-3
AINRGSDSYEQY
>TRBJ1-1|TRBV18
ASSPWSPAGGMNTEAF
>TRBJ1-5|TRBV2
ARGTGGDQPQH
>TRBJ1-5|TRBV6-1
ASSEGTGGIQPQH
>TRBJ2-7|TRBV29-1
SVEEGANYEQY
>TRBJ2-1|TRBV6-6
ASSSPGLAGHNEQF
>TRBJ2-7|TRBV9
ASSPGQGAYEQY
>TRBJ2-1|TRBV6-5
ASSLLAGSYNEQF
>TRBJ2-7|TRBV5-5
ASSLGPGQGAAYEQY
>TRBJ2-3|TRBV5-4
ASSSIGKTILGTDTQY
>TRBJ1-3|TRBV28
ASSLVRVGNTIY
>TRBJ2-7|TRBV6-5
ASRTIGQGYEQY
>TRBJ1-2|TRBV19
ASSLGGARGYT
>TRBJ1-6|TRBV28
ASRGQGYSPLH
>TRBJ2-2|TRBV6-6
ASTRGGHGGELF
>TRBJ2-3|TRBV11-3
ASSLLVAGAAAAQY
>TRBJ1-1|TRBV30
AWSPGQGSEAF
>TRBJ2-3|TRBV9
ASSVVGGLALY